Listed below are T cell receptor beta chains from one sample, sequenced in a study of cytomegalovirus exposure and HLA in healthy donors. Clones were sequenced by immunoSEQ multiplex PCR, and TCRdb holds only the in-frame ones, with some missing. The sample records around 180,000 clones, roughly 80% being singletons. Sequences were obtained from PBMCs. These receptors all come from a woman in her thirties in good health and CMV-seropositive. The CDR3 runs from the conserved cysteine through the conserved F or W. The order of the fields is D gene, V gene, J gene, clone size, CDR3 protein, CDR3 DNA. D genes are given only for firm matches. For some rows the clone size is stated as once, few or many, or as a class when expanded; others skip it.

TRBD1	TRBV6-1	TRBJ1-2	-	CASSVDRVPLNYGYTF	TGTGCCAGCAGTGTTGACAGGGTGCCTCTAAACTATGGCTACACCTTC
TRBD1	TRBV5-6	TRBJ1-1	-	CASSLPSTGWTEAFF	TGTGCCAGCAGCTTGCCCTCGACAGGGTGGACTGAAGCTTTCTTT
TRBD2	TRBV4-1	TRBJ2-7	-	CASSQIRLAEYEQYF	TGCGCCAGCAGCCAGATCCGACTAGCGGAATACGAGCAGTACTTC
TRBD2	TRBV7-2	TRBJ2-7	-	CASSLTSRATYEQYF	TGTGCCAGCAGCTTGACTAGCAGGGCGACCTACGAGCAGTACTTC
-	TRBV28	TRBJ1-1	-	CASSGSPRAEAFF	TGTGCCAGCAGCGGATCCCCGCGGGCTGAAGCTTTCTTT
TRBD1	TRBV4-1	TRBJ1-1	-	CASSLEKDRVNTEAFF	TGCGCCAGCAGCCTAGAAAAGGACAGGGTAAACACTGAAGCTTTCTTT
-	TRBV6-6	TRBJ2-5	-	CASRNRNQETQYF	TGTGCCAGCAGAAACAGGAATCAAGAGACCCAGTACTTC
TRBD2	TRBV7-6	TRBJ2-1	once	CASSLSGLAGTNNEQFF	TGTGCCAGCAGCCTCTCCGGTCTAGCGGGGACTAACAATGAGCAGTTCTTC
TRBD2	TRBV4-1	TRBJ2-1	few	CASSPLAGEQFF	TGCGCCAGCAGCCCGCTAGCGGGGGAGCAGTTCTTC
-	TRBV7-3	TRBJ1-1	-	CASSQGRDTEAFF	TGTGCCAGCTCACAGGGAAGGGACACTGAAGCTTTCTTT
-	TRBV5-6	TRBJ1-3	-	CASRAWSFGDSGNTIYF	TGTGCCAGCAGAGCTTGGAGTTTCGGGGATTCAGGAAACACCATATATTTT
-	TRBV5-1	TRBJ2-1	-	CASSLRLEDEQFF	TGCGCCAGCAGCTTGAGGCTCGAGGATGAGCAGTTCTTC
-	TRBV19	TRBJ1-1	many	CASSIEQHTEAFF	TGTGCCAGTAGTATCGAACAGCACACTGAAGCTTTCTTT
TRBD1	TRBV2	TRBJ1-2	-	CATVQGALGYTF	TGTGCCACCGTACAGGGGGCACTTGGCTACACCTTC
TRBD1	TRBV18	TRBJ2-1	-	CASSPTGGNEQFF	TGTGCCAGCTCACCGACAGGGGGCAATGAGCAGTTCTTC
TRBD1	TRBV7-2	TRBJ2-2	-	CASSLAPGGADTGELFF	TGTGCCAGCAGCTTAGCGCCAGGGGGCGCGGACACCGGGGAGCTGTTTTTT
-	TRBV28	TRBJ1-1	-	CASRAGANTEAFF	TGTGCCAGCAGAGCAGGGGCGAACACTGAAGCTTTCTTT